The T cell receptor (beta chain) described here comes from a study of cytomegalovirus exposure and HLA in healthy donors. The CDR3 loop spans 12 amino acids. The V and J ends lost 0 bases and 5 bases respectively, with 4 bases between them. Germline V gene lookup returns CDR1 SEHNR and CDR2 FQNEAQ (reference sequence). Vbeta (60) and Jbeta (13) primers were used in the PCR. Profiled with immunoSEQ multiplex PCR; TCRdb holds only in-frame clones, not every one. The table includes 150,000 or so clones, 70% detected once. The TCR originated in a man aged 18 to 35 in good health and CMV-seropositive. The chain carries TRBV7-9 and TRBJ1-2; D gene uncertain. Specimen: PBMCs. CDR3 in amino acids: CASSLAKYGYTF. The CDR3 DNA reads as TGTGCCAGCAGCTTAGCCAAATATGGCTACACCTTC.